The clone carrying this T cell receptor (beta chain) was observed a single time. The CDR3 length is 15 residues. Trimming removed 8 bases at V and 8 bases at J, with 21 bases between. CDR1 MNHEY and CDR2 SMNVEV come from the germline V gene (reference sequence). TCRdb keeps only in-frame clones here, not all; method: immunoSEQ multiplex PCR. The repertoire holds about 250,000 clones, with about four fifths as singletons. This entry is derived from a study of blood T cell repertoires in COVID-19. The chain couples TRBV27 to TRBJ1-4, with D possibly being TRBD1 (5 bases). Sample: PBMCs or T cells enriched from blood (not recorded which). The sequence came from a man aged 50 to 60 who had recovered from COVID-19. The CDR3 loop is CASRTRGGAREKLFF. In DNA, the CDR3 is TGTGCCAGCCGAACCCGCGGTGGGGCAAGGGAAAAACTGTTTTTT.